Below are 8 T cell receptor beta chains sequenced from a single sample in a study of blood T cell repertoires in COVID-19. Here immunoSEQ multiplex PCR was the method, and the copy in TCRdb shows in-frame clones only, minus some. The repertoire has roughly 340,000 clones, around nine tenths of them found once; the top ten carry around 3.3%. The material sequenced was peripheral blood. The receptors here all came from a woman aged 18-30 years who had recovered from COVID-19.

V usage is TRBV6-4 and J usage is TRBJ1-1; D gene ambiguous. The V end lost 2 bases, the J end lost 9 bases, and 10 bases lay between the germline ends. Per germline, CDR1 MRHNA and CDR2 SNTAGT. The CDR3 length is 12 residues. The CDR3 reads CASSDRLGQAFF. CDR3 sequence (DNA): TGTGCCAGCAGTGACCGCCTAGGTCAAGCTTTCTTT.

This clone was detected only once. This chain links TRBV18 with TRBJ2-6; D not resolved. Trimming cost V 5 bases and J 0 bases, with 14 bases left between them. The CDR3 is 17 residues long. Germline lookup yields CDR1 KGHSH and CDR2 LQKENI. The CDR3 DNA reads TGTGCCAGCTCATCGGTAGTCAGGCCCTCTGGGGCCAACGTCCTGACTTTC. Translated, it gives CASSSVVRPSGANVLTF.

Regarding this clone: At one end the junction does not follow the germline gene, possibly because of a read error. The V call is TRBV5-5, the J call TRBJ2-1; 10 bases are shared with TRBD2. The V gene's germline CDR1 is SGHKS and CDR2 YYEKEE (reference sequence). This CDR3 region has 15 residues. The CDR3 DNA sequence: TGTGCCAGCGGCTTGACCGTAGCGGGAGGTCAGGAGCAGTTCTTC. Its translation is CASGLTVAGGQEQFF.

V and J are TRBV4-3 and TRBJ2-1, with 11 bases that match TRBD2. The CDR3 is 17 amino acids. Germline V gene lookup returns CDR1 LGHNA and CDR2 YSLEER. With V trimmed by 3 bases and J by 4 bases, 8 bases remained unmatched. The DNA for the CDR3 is TGCGCCAGCAGCCAGCGAACCGGGACTAGCGGTTACAATGAGCAGTTCTTC. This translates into CASSQRTGTSGYNEQFF.

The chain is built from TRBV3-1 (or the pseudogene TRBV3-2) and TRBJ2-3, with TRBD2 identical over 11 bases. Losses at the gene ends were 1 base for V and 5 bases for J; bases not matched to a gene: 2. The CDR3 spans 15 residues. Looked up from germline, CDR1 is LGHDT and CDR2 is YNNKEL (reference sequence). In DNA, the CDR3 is TGTGCCAGCAGCCAAGCCGGGACTAGCGGAGATACGCAGTATTTT. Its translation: CASSQAGTSGDTQYF.

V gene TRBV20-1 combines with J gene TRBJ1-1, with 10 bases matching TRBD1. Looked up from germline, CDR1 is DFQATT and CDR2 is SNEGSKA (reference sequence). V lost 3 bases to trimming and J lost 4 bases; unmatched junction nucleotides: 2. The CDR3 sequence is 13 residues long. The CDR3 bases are TGCAGTGCTAGTAGGACAGGGGGCACTGAAGCTTTCTTT. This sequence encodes CSASRTGGTEAFF.

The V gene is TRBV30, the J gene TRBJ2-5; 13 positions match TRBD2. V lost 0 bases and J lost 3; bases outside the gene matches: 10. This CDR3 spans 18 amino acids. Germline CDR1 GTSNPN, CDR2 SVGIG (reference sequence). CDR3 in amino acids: CAWSVRVLAGGPKETQYF. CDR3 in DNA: TGTGCCTGGAGTGTGCGGGTACTAGCGGGAGGGCCGAAAGAGACCCAGTACTTC.

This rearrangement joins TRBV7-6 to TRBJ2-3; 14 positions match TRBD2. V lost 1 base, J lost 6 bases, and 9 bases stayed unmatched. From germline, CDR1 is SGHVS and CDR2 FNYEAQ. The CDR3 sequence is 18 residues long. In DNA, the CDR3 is TGTGCCAGCAGCTTAGTTCCGGGACTAGCGGGAGTCGGGGATACGCAGTATTTT. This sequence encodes CASSLVPGLAGVGDTQYF.